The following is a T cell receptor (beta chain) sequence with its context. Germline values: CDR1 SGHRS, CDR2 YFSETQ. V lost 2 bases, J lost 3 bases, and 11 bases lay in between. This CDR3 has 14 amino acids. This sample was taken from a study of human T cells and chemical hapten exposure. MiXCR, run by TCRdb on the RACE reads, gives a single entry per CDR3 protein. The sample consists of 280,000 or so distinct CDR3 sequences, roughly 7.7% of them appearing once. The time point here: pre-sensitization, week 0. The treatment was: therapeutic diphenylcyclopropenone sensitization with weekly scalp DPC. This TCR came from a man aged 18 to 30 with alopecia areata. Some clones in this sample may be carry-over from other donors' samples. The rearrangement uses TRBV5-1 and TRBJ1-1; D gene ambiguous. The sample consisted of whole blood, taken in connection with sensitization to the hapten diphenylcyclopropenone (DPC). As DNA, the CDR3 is TGCGCCAGCAGCTTCATCCGAGTGGACACTGAAGCTTTCTTT. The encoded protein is CASSFIRVDTEAFF.